Given below is one T cell receptor beta chain in context. Its antigen remains undetermined. There are no base qualities to consult, and no much larger clone falls within one base. These data are taken from a study of blood T cell repertoires in COVID-19 (dated by TCRdb to the early 2020s). Regarding the complete study: Collaborator samples came from the United States, Italy and Spain and covered acute and convalescent phases of COVID-19. Samples came from the ongoing ImmuneRACE study (first 160 participants) plus 1,254 subjects from 6 global collaborators. The material from the prospective study consisted of cDNA or gDNA derived from T cells, B-cell-depleted T cells, or PBMCs. The dataset comprised deeply sampled blood TCRbeta repertoires from subjects exposed to, actively infected with, or recovered from COVID-19. The repertoires were released in a freely available public database meant as a resource for research on the immune response to SARS-CoV-2. Nearly every sample came with metadata listing a de-identified subject ID, COVID-19 status, age in years and sex. HLA class I and class II types, where available, came from metadata supplied by the sample provider rather than from assay-based typing.

Whole blood was collected in K2EDTA tubes by collaborating institutions according to the institutions' own protocols. For TCRbeta analysis, collaborators shipped samples as frozen whole blood, isolated PBMCs, or DNA extracted from either of those sample types. Paper-wide results and their limitations: Clinical and demographic metadata were provided uncurated, with the amount varying by source and participant.

The immunoSEQ Assay, a bias-controlled multiplex PCR, was used to amplify TCRbeta CDR3 regions from genomic DNA. The authors' pipeline ran thus. Within the assay, amplification of reference gene primers was used to estimate how many nucleated cells each sample contained. To quantify the absolute abundance of each unique TCRbeta CDR3 rearrangement, sequence reads were collapsed and filtered. For each sample, productive Simpson clonality was calculated by taking the square root of Simpson's diversity index across productive rearrangements. The source is immuneACCESS, and TCRdb retained only in-frame sequences with V and J called. Part of the clones is not carried over; for the studies checked, unresolved V genes explain less than half of this, and the remainder is unexplained. The D gene and trimming were derived from the DNA, and the V and J assignments and clone size from that table. The sample table holds 130,000 to 150,000 clones, of which just under 85% were seen once. The ten most abundant clones make up roughly 3% of the sample.

Cut back by 3 bases and 6 bases, the V and J ends lie 12 bases apart. CDR1 and CDR2 are drawn from the germline V gene (reference sequence): LNHDA, SQIVND. The CDR3 contains 14 residues, cysteine and phenylalanine counted. Only the CDR3 DNA is retained, 42 bases long and in frame from the first base. The receptor chain draws on TRBV19 and TRBJ2-4; the best D guess is TRBD1, with 6 bases matching. The receptor comes from a woman of 80 years or more with acute or convalescent COVID-19. The sequencing input was peripheral blood. The bases read TGTGCCAGTAGTATCCGAGGCAGGGGAAACATTCAGTACTTC. It is translated as CASSIRGRGNIQYF.